This T cell receptor beta chain was recorded in a study of shared clonotypes between healthy human individuals. Background on the study: Every donor yielded three CD4 naive, three CD4 memory, two CD8 naive and one CD8 memory plate. General observations from the study: Some naive CD4 clonotypes, around 5%, turned up in common across a handful of donors. Sampling was confined to blood; repertoires within tissues likely differ.

Per germline, CDR1 SEHNR and CDR2 FQNEAQ (reference sequence). Trimming removed 5 bases from V and 2 bases from J; junction bases left unmatched: 7. The CDR3 totals 16 residues. Note on this clone: Its antigen is unidentified.

Profiling relied on immunoSEQ multiplex PCR, and the TCRdb table lists in-frame clones only, not all of them. The sample records some 580,000 clones, roughly 97% being singletons. The V call is TRBV7-9, the J call TRBJ2-3, with TRBD2 matching 10 bases. The source is a woman aged 25 to 39 in good health. Material: naive CD4+ T cells sorted from blood. The subset: CD45RA+ positively selected. The CDR3 DNA is TGTGCCAGCAGCCTTCTAGCGGGAGCGACCACAGATACGCAGTATTTT. It yields the protein CASSLLAGATTDTQYF.